Listed here is a single T cell receptor beta chain. Its antigen is undetermined. Time point: pre-treatment sample, taken before nivolumab and TIL therapy. Pleural nodules or supraclavicular lymph nodes made up most of the excised metastases sampled. The sample originates from a study of TIL therapy for anti-PD-1-resistant metastatic lung cancer. Study results and limitations: Many TIL product clones were absent from baseline tumor, suggesting clonal contraction.

J lost 11 bases, V lost 6 bases, and 10 bases had no gene match. In germline, CDR1 is MNHEY, CDR2 SVGEGT. This CDR3 has 13 amino acids. The libraries were made with immunoSEQ v3. Assay: immunoSEQ multiplex PCR; the TCRdb copy retains only in-frame clones and omits some. This table has 95,000 or so clones, roughly two thirds appearing once. The receptor was derived from a person aged 30 to 80 with non-small cell lung cancer. The chain is built from TRBV6-2 or TRBV6-3 and TRBJ1-5, with 7 nucleotides matching TRBD1. The sequenced sample was tumor tissue, obtained at baseline. CDR3 loop: CASSQDRVVSQHF. The DNA for the CDR3 is TGTGCCAGCAGCCAAGACAGGGTGGTTTCCCAGCATTTT.